This T cell receptor (beta chain) is from a study of blood T cell repertoires in COVID-19. On the study more broadly: Sites across the United States, Italy and Spain contributed samples from acute and convalescent COVID-19. The cDNA or gDNA used as material had been derived from T cells, B-cell-depleted T cells, or PBMCs.

In the study's own analysis: For nucleated cells, counts were estimated from reference gene primer amplification. TCRdb's copy holds only in-frame clones and misses some; the assay was immunoSEQ multiplex PCR. Clone size and the V and J calls come from that table; the DNA yielded D and trimming. This sample has over 400,000 clones, with 80% to 90% found just once. From germline, CDR1 is MNHEY and CDR2 SVGAGI. Trimming stripped 0 bases from V and 7 bases from J, with 12 bases between. The CDR3 contains 15 residues. This clone was recorded once. The TCR originated in a human donor in a cohort sampled during active COVID-19. The chain couples TRBV6-5 to TRBJ1-4; a possible D gene is TRBD1 (5 bases). The material sequenced was peripheral blood. This CDR3 reads CASSYSGRVGEKLFF. DNA for the CDR3: TGTGCCAGCAGTTACTCGGGCAGGGTTGGTGAAAAACTGTTTTTT.